These 26 T cell receptor beta chains were sequenced from one sample in a study of prognosis after radiotherapy for stage I lung cancer. TCR beta CDR3 amplification from genomic DNA was performed by two-round multiplex PCR. Individual primers that were specific to each TRBV and TRBJ gene served in first-round PCR. TCRdb used MiXCR to reprocess the multiplex PCR reads, holding one entry per CDR3 protein. Of 15,000 to 20,000 distinct CDR3 sequences listed, around two fifths are singletons. The material sequenced was PBMCs, taken before or after stereotactic body radiation therapy (not recorded which). Receptors originate from a donor of 50 years or more with non-small cell lung cancer.

This chain links TRBV12-3 or TRBV12-4 with TRBJ2-7; 8 bases are a match to TRBD2. Trimming removed 5 bases from V and 6 bases from J; junction bases left unmatched: 9. The CDR3 extends over 14 amino acids. The CDR3 sequence: CASSTGTRISEQYF. CDR3 coding DNA: TGTGCCAGCAGTACCGGGACTAGAATATCCGAGCAGTACTTC.

This clonotype was detected many times. The gene calls are TRBV19 and TRBJ1-1; D gene uncertain. Germline CDR1 is LNHDA and CDR2 is SQIVND (reference sequence). The CDR3 consists of 12 residues. Trimming removed 6 bases at V and 8 bases at J, with 13 bases between. As DNA, the CDR3 is TGTGCCAGTAGGTTCCGGGAATCGGAAGCTTTCTTT. Amino acids: CASRFRESEAFF.

The chain uses TRBV6-1 and TRBJ2-1, with TRBD2 as a possible D gene (7 bases). The germline V and J ends were trimmed by 6 bases and 4 bases, with 19 bases remaining between them. The CDR3 consists of 16 residues. Per the germline V gene, CDR1 is MNHNS and CDR2 is SASEGT. Here the CDR3 DNA reads TGTGCCAGCAGCCCTTCTTCAAGGGGGGGTTACAATGAGCAGTTCTTC. It translates to CASSPSSRGGYNEQFF.

DNA of the CDR3: TGTGCCAGCAGGGTTACAGGCGAGCAGTACTTC. Its protein product is CASRVTGEQYF. The V gene is TRBV28, the J gene TRBJ2-7, with D maybe TRBD1 (5 bases). V was trimmed by 6 bases and J by 6 bases, leaving 9 bases between them. Germline-derived CDR1 and CDR2 are MDHEN and SYDVKM. CDR3 length equals 11 residues.

At least ten counts were recorded for this clonotype. The chain couples TRBV11-1 to TRBJ2-2; unclear D gene. The V end was cut by 5 bases, the J end by 5 bases, with 9 bases between. CDR1 is SGHAT, CDR2 FQDESV, per germline (reference sequence). The CDR3 totals 13 residues. The chain's CDR3 is CASSRDGTGELFF. The CDR3 bases are TGTGCCAGCAGCCGCGACGGGACCGGGGAGCTGTTTTTT.

This clonotype was counted at least ten times. V gene TRBV3-1 combines with J gene TRBJ2-7; 9 nucleotides line up with TRBD2. Germline V CDR1 and CDR2: LGHDT, YNNKEL (reference sequence). The CDR3 consists of 14 residues. With V trimmed by 6 bases and J by 4 bases, 7 bases remained unmatched. The CDR3 sequence: CASRRGGLGYEQYF. The CDR3 nucleotides are TGTGCCAGCAGGCGGGGGGGGCTGGGGTACGAGCAGTACTTC.

This clonotype is medium-sized. The rearrangement links TRBV2 to TRBJ2-7, with D maybe TRBD1 (5 bases). The CDR3 is made up of 13 amino acids. The germline V gene has CDR1 SNHLY and CDR2 FYNNEI. V was clipped by 6 bases and J by 2 bases, with 11 bases between them. CDR3 sequence reads: CASRQGKPYEQYF. The CDR3 nucleotides are TGTGCCAGCAGGCAGGGAAAGCCCTACGAGCAGTACTTC.

This clonotype was detected only once. V and J are TRBV20-1 and TRBJ1-5, with a weak D call TRBD1 (6 bases). Deletions cut 1 base from V and 8 bases from J, with 18 bases between. Germline V CDR1 and CDR2: DFQATT, SNEGSKA (reference sequence). The CDR3 runs 15 residues. This chain's CDR3 is CSARVGGGHQKPQHF. The CDR3 DNA is TGCAGTGCTAGAGTAGGTGGGGGGCATCAAAAGCCCCAGCATTTT.

In its sample, this clonotype ranks as medium-sized. The chain combines TRBV6-4 with TRBJ1-5; D might be TRBD1 (6 bases). V dropped 3 bases and J dropped 7 bases, with 19 bases sitting between them. Germline CDR1 reads MRHNA; CDR2 reads SNTAGT. This CDR3 is 16 amino acids long. The CDR3 nucleotides are TGTGCCAGCAGTGAAGCTGGGGGGCGCCGGGACCAGCCCCAGCATTTT. Its translation: CASSEAGGRRDQPQHF.

The table lists this clonotype with many counts. The conserved final phenylalanine or tryptophan is absent from the CDR3, which likely points to a read error. DNA for the CDR3: TGTGCCAGCAGTGTAGCAGGGGGCTTATATGGCTACACCCTC. As protein: CASSVAGGLYGYTL. The chain is built from TRBV6-2 or TRBV6-3 and TRBJ1-2; 8 bases are shared with TRBD1. V trimming: 5 bases; J trimming: 5 bases; junction bases outside the gene matches: 7. Germline CDR1 and CDR2: MNHEY and SVGEGT. The CDR3 runs to 14 residues.

Turning to this clonotype: This likely came from a read error, as a far larger clone is one base away. The chain links TRBV6-4 to TRBJ2-7; 7 nucleotides align to TRBD2. V was pared by 8 bases and J by 0 bases, with 10 bases of the junction left unmatched. This CDR3 contains 15 residues. Germline CDR1 reads MRHNA; CDR2 reads SNTAGT. CDR3 residues: CASLILATSSYEQYF. The CDR3 coding sequence is TGTGCCAGCCTAATACTAGCGACAAGCTCCTACGAGCAGTACTTC.

The chain employs TRBV10-3 and TRBJ1-5; 8 nucleotides match TRBD1. The germline CDR1 and CDR2 sequences are ENHRY and SYGVKD. The CDR3 length is 14 residues. The ends lost 2 bases at V and 7 bases at J; junction bases unmatched: 4. The CDR3 region has the DNA TGTGCCATCAGTGAGGGACAGGGAGGACAGCCCCAGCATTTT. Its protein product is CAISEGQGGQPQHF.

The chain links TRBV30 to TRBJ2-7; possible D gene TRBD2, 5 bases. Germline loops: CDR1 GTSNPN, CDR2 SVGIG (reference sequence). The CDR3 totals 14 residues. The ends were cut back, 2 bases at V and 5 bases at J, with 16 bases in the middle. This CDR3 is CAWSPGFTGDEQYF. The CDR3 DNA follows: TGTGCCTGGAGTCCGGGATTCACCGGGGACGAGCAGTACTTC.

This chain connects TRBV6-4 to TRBJ1-5; D remains unclear. This CDR3 comprises 13 residues. The V end lost 6 bases, the J end lost 0 bases, and 6 bases lay between the germline ends. The germline CDR1 and CDR2 sequences are MRHNA and SNTAGT. The chain's CDR3 is CASRRSSNQPQHF. In DNA form, the CDR3 reads TGTGCCAGCAGAAGGTCTAGCAATCAGCCCCAGCATTTT.

With regard to this clonotype: At one boundary the junction diverges from the germline segment, which might be a read error. The chain carries TRBV4-1 and TRBJ2-2; either TRBD1 or TRBD2 may supply D (5 bases each). There are 15 residues in the CDR3. The germline V gene has CDR1 MGHRA and CDR2 YSYEKL. The CDR3 DNA follows: TGTGCCAGCAGCTCCTCCGGGGCCGTAGCCGGGGAGCTGTTTTTT. Translated: CASSSSGAVAGELFF.

This clonotype is judged medium-sized (0.01 to 0.1%). The chain carries TRBV7-3 and TRBJ2-2; TRBD1 matches at 10 bases. This CDR3 has 15 amino acids. Germline V gene lookup returns CDR1 SGHTA and CDR2 FQGTGA. The V gene end was trimmed by 4 bases and the J gene end by 5 bases; junction bases not matched to a gene: 4. CDR3 DNA: TGTGCCAGCAGCTCTCCGGGACAGGGGACCGGGGAGCTGTTTTTT. It yields the protein CASSSPGQGTGELFF.

Only one count was recorded for this clonotype. DNA of the CDR3: TGTGCCATCTCGACAGTGATCTATGGCTACACCTTC. It yields the protein CAISTVIYGYTF. The rearrangement links TRBV28 to TRBJ1-2, with a tentative D call TRBD1 (5 bases). The CDR3 is made up of 12 amino acids. The V end lost 10 bases, the J end lost 4 bases, and 13 bases lay between the germline ends. Per the germline V gene, CDR1 is MDHEN and CDR2 is SYDVKM.

The chain recombines TRBV19 with TRBJ1-6, with D possibly TRBD1 on 6 matching bases. The germline V gene encodes CDR1 LNHDA and CDR2 SQIVND (reference sequence). The CDR3 covers 14 residues. V lost 3 bases and J 10 bases, leaving 13 bases between the germline ends. The CDR3 DNA sequence: TGTGCCAGTAGTATGGCGGCAGGGGACTCACCCCTCCACTTT. Translation gives CASSMAAGDSPLHF.

V usage is TRBV6-2 or TRBV6-3 and J usage is TRBJ2-2; 8 bases agree with TRBD2. The CDR3 is 15 amino acids. Germline V gives CDR1 MNHEY, CDR2 SVGEGT. The V segment lost 3 bases and the J segment 5 bases; nucleotides outside the gene matches: 5. The CDR3 DNA follows: TGTGCCAGCAGTTATGAGCGGGAGTGGACCGGGGAGCTGTTTTTT. This translates into CASSYEREWTGELFF.

This clonotype was seen at least ten times. V gene TRBV3-1 combines with J gene TRBJ1-3; 9 bases agree with TRBD1. Germline V lookup: CDR1 LGHDT, CDR2 YNNKEL (reference sequence). The CDR3 extends over 16 amino acids. With V trimmed by 5 bases and J by 3 bases, 8 bases remained unmatched. CDR3 DNA: TGTGCCAGCAGCGCCCACAGGGGGCGAGGTGGAAACACCATATATTTT. As protein: CASSAHRGRGGNTIYF.

This clonotype showed up many times. J is TRBJ1-2 and V is TRBV3-1, with TRBD1 identical over 10 bases. CDR3 size: 13 residues. After removal of 4 bases from V and 8 bases from J, the junction contained 4 bases not matched to a gene. CDR1 is LGHDT, CDR2 YNNKEL, per germline (reference sequence). DNA for the CDR3: TGTGCCAGCAGCCTAGAGACAGGGGGCGGCTACACCTTC. It translates to CASSLETGGGYTF.

V gene TRBV7-2 combines with J gene TRBJ2-1, with TRBD2 identical over 8 bases. Germline V gives CDR1 SGHTA, CDR2 FQGNSA. V was pared by 5 bases and J by 5 bases, with 11 bases of the junction left unmatched. The CDR3 is 16 residues long. The DNA of the CDR3 is TGTGCCAGCAGCGACCGGACTAGCTGGGTTCACAATGAGCAGTTCTTC. Its translation is CASSDRTSWVHNEQFF. The variable domain in full, with the rest retrieved from reference TRBV7-2 and TRBJ2-1, is GAGVSQSPSNKVTEKGKDVELRCDPISGHTALYWYRQSLGQGLEFLIYFQGNSAPDKSGLPSDRFSAERTGGSVSTLTIQRTQQEDSAVYLCASSDRTSWVHNEQFFGPGTRLTVL.

This clonotype showed up many times. The chain has TRBV4-2 and TRBJ2-7; D is unclear. CDR3 length equals 14 residues. Germline V lookup: CDR1 LGHNA, CDR2 YNFKEQ. Trimming stripped 0 bases from V and 3 bases from J, with 9 bases between. CDR3 nucleotides: TGTGCCAGCAGCCAAGAAATAACCAACTACGAGCAGTACTTC. Its protein product is CASSQEITNYEQYF.

This clonotype was detected many times. This rearrangement joins TRBV6-5 to TRBJ1-1; TRBD1 matches at 7 bases. Germline values: CDR1 MNHEY, CDR2 SVGAGI. The CDR3 consists of 14 residues. J lost 4 bases, V lost 4 bases, and 6 bases had no gene match. The CDR3 protein is CASSFAGGATEAFF. The CDR3 coding sequence is TGTGCCAGCAGTTTTGCAGGGGGTGCCACTGAAGCTTTCTTT.

This clonotype showed up many times. This chain connects TRBV5-1 to TRBJ1-4, with unresolved D. Germline assignment: CDR1 SGHRS and CDR2 YFSETQ. This CDR3 has 13 amino acids. V lost 2 bases, J lost 3 bases, and 5 bases lay in between. The CDR3 sequence is CASSLVPNEKLFF. In DNA form, the CDR3 reads TGCGCCAGCAGCTTAGTCCCTAATGAAAAACTGTTTTTT.

Of note for this clonotype: The CDR3 end shows no conserved phenylalanine or tryptophan, and so a read error is likely. The chain combines TRBV6-1 with TRBJ2-7; the D is unclear. The CDR3 totals 14 residues. CDR1 and CDR2 (germline): MNHNS, SASEGT. Trimming cost V 0 bases and J 4 bases, with 10 bases left between them. CDR3 residues: CASSEAQDGYEQYL. CDR3 DNA: TGTGCCAGCAGTGAAGCCCAGGACGGTTACGAGCAGTACTTG.